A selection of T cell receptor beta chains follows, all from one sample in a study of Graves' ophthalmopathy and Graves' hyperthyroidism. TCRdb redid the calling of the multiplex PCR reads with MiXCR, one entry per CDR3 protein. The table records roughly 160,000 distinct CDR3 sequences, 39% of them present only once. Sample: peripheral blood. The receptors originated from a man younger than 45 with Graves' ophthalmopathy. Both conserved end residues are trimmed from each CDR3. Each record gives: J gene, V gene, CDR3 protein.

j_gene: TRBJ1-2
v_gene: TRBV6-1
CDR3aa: ASSQPSFGGYT

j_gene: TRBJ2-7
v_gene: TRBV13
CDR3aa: ASSLGDRSYEQY

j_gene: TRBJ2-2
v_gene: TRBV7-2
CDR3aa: ASSNRADGELF

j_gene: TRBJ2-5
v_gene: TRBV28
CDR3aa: ASSATGTGYQETQY

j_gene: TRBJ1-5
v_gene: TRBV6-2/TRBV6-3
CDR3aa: ASSRGGNQPQH

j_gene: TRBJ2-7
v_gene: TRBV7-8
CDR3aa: ASSPILAGESEQY

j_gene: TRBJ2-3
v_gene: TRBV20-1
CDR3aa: SAKGASGSPVRSVTQY

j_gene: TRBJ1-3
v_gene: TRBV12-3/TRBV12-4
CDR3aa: ASSFARIKSNTIY

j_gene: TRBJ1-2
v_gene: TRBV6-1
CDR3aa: ASSEVGYT

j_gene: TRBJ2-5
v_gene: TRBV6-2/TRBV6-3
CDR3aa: ASSDRSETQY

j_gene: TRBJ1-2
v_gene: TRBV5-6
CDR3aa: ASSLALYPGGSYGYT

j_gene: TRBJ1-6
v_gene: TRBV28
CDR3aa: ASRARGEGSPLH

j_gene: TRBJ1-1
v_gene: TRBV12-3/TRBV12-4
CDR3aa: ASSLKARKTEAF

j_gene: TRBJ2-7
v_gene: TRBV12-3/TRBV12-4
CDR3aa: ASSFGGPRWYEQY

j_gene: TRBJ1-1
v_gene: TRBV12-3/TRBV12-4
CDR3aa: ASSLGQGLANTEAF

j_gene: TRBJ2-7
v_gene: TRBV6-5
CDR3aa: ASNRGGGYEQY

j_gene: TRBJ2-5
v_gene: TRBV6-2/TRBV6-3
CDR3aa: ASSRGVYQETQY

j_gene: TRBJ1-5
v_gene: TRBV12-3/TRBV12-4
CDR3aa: ASSRDTLSNQPQH

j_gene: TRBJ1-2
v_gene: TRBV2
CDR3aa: ASSEEDRPGYGYT

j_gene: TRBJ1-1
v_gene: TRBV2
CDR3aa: ASSRLGQGNTEAF

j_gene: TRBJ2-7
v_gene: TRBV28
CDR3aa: ASSLLTGGSYEQY

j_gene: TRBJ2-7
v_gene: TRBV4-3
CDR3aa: ASSQDFLAGHSSYEQY

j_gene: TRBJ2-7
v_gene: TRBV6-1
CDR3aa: ASRPGPREQY

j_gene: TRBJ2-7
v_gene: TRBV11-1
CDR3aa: ASRAGVGLEQY

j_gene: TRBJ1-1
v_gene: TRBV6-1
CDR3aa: ASRRDRDPEAF

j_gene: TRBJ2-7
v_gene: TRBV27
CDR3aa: ASSLFPSASGYSYEQY

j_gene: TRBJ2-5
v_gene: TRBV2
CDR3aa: ASSEAPRVQETQY

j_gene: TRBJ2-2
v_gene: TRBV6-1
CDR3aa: ASTLADGGELF

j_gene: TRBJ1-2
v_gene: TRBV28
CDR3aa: ASELATNYGYT

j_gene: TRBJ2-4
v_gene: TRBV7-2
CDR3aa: ASSGSTFGAAKNIQY

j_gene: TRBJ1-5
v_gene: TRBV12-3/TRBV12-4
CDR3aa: ASSSEDRGPNQPQH

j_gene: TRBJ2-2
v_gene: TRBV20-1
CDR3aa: SARAGSANTGELF

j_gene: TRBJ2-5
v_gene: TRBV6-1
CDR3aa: ASSPQLGQTGETQY

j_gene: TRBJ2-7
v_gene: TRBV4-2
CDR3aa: ASSQDLAGGYEQY

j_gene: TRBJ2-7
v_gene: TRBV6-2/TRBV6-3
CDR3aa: ASSYAGASYEQY

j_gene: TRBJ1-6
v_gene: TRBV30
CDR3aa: AWSAGQDNSPLH

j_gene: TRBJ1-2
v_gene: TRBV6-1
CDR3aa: ASRTTGLPYGYT

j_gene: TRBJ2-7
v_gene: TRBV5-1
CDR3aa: ASSFGQGGTYEQY

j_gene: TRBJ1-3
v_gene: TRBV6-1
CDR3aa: ASNPLSSGNTIY

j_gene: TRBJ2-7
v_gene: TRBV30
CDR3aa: AWTPGQGAYEQY

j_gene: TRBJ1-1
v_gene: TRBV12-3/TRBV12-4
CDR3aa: ASSGTMNTEAF

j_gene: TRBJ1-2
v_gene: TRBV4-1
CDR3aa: ASSPNTATHSYGYT

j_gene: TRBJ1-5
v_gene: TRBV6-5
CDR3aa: ASSYGLVNNQPQH

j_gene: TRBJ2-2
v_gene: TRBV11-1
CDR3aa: ASSSRQVSNTGELF

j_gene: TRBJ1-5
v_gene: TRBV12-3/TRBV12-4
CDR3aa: ASSDEGGSNQPQH

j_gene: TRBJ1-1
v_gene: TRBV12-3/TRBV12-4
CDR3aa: ASTPGLTEAF

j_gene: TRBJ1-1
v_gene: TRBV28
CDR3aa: ASSPGPGKAF

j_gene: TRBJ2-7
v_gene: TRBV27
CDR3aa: ASRTDQTYEQY